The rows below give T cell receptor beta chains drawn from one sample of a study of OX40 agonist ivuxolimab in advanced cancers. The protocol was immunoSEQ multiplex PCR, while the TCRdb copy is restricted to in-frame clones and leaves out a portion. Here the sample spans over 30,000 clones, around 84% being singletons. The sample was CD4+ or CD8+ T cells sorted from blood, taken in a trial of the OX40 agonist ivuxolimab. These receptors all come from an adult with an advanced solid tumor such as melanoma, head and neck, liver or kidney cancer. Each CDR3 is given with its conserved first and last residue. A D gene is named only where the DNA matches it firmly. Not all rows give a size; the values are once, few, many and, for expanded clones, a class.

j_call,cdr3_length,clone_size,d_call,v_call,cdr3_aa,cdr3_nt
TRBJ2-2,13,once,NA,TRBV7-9,CASSLVYPGELFF,TGTGCCAGCAGCTTAGTCTACCCCGGGGAGCTGTTTTTT
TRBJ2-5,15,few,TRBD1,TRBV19,CASSTETGFGETQYF,TGTGCCAGTAGTACGGAGACAGGGTTCGGTGAGACCCAGTACTTC
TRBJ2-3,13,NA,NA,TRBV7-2,CASSLTYTDTQYF,TGTGCCAGCAGCTTGACTTACACAGATACGCAGTATTTT
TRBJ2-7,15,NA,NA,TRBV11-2,CASSLVGRGAYEQYF,TGTGCCAGCAGCTTAGTGGGCAGGGGCGCCTACGAGCAGTACTTC
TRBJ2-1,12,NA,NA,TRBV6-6,CASSLSNNEQFF,TGTGCCAGCAGCCTCTCCAACAATGAGCAGTTCTTC
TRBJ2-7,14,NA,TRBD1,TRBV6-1,CASRVGQGRYEQYF,TGTGCCAGCAGGGTTGGACAGGGGAGGTACGAGCAGTACTTC
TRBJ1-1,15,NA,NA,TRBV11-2,CASSLGAGSGTEAFF,TGTGCCAGCAGCTTAGGTGCGGGTTCGGGAACTGAAGCTTTCTTT
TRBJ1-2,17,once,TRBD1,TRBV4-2,CASSQMGGVGGDYGYTF,TGTGCCAGCAGCCAAATGGGGGGAGTAGGGGGCGACTATGGCTACACCTTC
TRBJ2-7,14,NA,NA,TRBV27,CASSSRREAYEQYF,TGTGCCAGCAGTTCTCGGAGGGAAGCGTACGAGCAGTACTTC
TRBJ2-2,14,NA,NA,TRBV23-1,CASSSWAGFGELFF,TGCGCCAGCAGTTCTTGGGCGGGATTCGGGGAGCTGTTTTTT
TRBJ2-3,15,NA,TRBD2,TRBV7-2,CASSIPSGISDTQYF,TGTGCCAGCAGCATCCCTAGCGGGATATCAGATACGCAGTATTTT
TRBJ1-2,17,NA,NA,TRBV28,CASLNTPGDKKNYGYTF,TGTGCCAGCCTAAACACACCAGGGGACAAAAAGAACTATGGCTACACCTTC
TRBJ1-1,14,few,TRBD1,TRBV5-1,CASSEGQSYTEAFF,TGCGCCAGCAGCGAGGGACAGTCCTACACTGAAGCTTTCTTT
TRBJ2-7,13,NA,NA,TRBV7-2,CASSSPTIGEQYF,TGTGCCAGCAGCTCCCCTACTATCGGCGAGCAGTACTTC
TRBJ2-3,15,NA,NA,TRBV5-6,CASSLDGGSTDTQYF,TGTGCCAGCAGCTTGGACGGCGGGAGCACAGATACGCAGTATTTT
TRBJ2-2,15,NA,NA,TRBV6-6,CASSYSRLNTGELFF,TGTGCCAGCAGTTACTCGAGATTAAACACCGGGGAGCTGTTTTTT
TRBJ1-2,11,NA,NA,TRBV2,CASSDQGGYTF,TGTGCCAGCAGTGATCAGGGCGGCTACACCTTC
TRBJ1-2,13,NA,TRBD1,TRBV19,CASSPTGDYGYTF,TGTGCCAGTAGTCCGACAGGGGACTATGGCTACACCTTC
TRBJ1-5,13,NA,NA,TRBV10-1,CASSAGLNQPQHF,TGCGCCAGCAGCGCGGGTCTAAATCAGCCCCAGCATTTT
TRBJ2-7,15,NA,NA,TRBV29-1,CSVEIARDISYEQYF,TGCAGCGTTGAAATTGCCCGGGACATTAGCTACGAGCAGTACTTC
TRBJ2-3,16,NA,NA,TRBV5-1,CASSPSPDRLADTQYF,TGCGCCAGCAGCCCTAGCCCCGATCGCCTCGCAGATACGCAGTATTTT
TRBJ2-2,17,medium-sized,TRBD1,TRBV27,CASSSNRQGIGTGELFF,TGTGCCAGCAGTTCTAACAGACAGGGGATAGGCACCGGGGAGCTGTTTTTT
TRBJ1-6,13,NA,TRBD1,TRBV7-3,CASSLTGKSPLHF,TGTGCCAGCAGCTTGACAGGGAAATCACCCCTCCACTTT
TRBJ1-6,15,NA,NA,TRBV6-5,CASSYEQFYNSPLHF,TGTGCCAGCAGTTACGAGCAGTTCTATAATTCACCCCTCCACTTT
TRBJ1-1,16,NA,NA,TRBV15,CATSRGGAGSNTEAFF,TGTGCCACCAGCAGGGGTGGGGCAGGGAGCAACACTGAAGCTTTCTTT
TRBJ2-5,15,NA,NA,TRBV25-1,CASSEWAGAAETQYF,TGTGCCAGCAGTGAATGGGCGGGTGCCGCAGAGACCCAGTACTTC
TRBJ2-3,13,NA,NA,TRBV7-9,CASSFQITDTQYF,TGTGCCAGCAGCTTCCAGATCACAGATACGCAGTATTTT
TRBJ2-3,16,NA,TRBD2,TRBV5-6,CASSSTSGGFTDTQYF,TGTGCCAGCAGCTCGACTAGCGGGGGATTCACAGATACGCAGTATTTT
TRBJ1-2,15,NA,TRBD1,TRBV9,CASSGWTGGFGGYTF,TGTGCCAGCAGCGGTTGGACAGGGGGCTTTGGCGGCTACACCTTC
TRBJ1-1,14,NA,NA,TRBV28,CASTKIKSGTEAFF,TGTGCCAGCACAAAAATTAAATCAGGGACTGAAGCTTTCTTT
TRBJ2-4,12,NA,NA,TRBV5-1,CASSELGRIQYF,TGCGCCAGCAGTGAACTAGGTCGGATTCAGTACTTC
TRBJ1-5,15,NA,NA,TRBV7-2,CASSPHGKGNQPQHF,TGTGCCAGCAGCCCCCACGGGAAGGGCAATCAGCCCCAGCATTTT
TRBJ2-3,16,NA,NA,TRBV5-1,CASRLGAAISTDTQYF,TGCGCCAGCAGATTGGGGGCGGCGATTAGCACAGATACGCAGTATTTT
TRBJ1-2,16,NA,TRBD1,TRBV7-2,CASSLPQGAKDYGYTF,TGTGCCAGCAGCTTACCTCAGGGGGCGAAAGACTATGGCTACACCTTC
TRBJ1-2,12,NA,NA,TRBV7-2,CASSERNYGYTF,TGTGCCAGCAGCGAGAGGAACTATGGCTACACCTTC
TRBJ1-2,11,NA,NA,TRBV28,CASSLPSGYTF,TGTGCCAGCAGTCTCCCGTCTGGCTACACCTTC
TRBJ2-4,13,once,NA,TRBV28,CASTDSRENIQYF,TGTGCCAGCACCGACTCCCGGGAGAACATTCAGTACTTC
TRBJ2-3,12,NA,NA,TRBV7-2,CASGLSEDTQYF,TGTGCCAGCGGATTGAGCGAAGATACGCAGTATTTT
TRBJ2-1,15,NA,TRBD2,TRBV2,CASSNPSGKANEQFF,TGTGCCAGCAGTAACCCTAGCGGGAAAGCCAATGAGCAGTTCTTC
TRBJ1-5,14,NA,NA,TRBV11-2,CASSLWGGGQPQHF,TGTGCCAGCAGCTTGTGGGGTGGAGGGCAGCCCCAGCATTTT
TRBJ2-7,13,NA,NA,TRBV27,CASSRPRSHEQYF,TGTGCCAGCAGTCGACCCCGGAGTCACGAGCAGTACTTC
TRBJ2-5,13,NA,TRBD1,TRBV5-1,CASSRTGQETQYF,TGCGCCAGCAGCAGGACAGGGCAAGAGACCCAGTACTTC
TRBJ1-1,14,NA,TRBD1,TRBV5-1,CASSWRQGGTEAFF,TGCGCCAGCAGCTGGCGACAGGGGGGCACTGAAGCTTTCTTT
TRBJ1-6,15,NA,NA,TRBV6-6,CASSYLDNYNSPLHF,TGTGCCAGCAGTTACTTGGACAACTATAATTCACCCCTCCACTTT
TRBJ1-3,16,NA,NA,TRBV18,CASSPETGSSGNTIYF,TGTGCCAGCTCACCCGAGACAGGATCTTCTGGAAACACCATATATTTT
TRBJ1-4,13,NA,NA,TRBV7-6,CASSSRGNEKLFF,TGTGCCAGCAGCTCCCGCGGTAATGAAAAACTGTTTTTT
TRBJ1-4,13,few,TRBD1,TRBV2,CASNGDSNEKLFF,TGTGCCAGCAACGGGGACAGTAATGAAAAACTGTTTTTT
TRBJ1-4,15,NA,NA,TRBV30,CAWGTKTAGNEKLFF,TGTGCCTGGGGTACTAAGACGGCCGGCAATGAAAAACTGTTTTTT